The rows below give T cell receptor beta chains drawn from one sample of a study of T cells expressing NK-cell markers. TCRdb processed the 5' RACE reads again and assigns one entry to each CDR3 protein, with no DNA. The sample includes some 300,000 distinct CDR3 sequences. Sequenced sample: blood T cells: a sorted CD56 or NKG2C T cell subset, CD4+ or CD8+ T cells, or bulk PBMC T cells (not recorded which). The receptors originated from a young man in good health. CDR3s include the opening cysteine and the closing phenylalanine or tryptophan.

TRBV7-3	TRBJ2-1	CASSPGLAGVDEQFF
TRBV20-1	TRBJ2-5	CSAPPPGGSQETQYF
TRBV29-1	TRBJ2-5	CSVGQGATQYF
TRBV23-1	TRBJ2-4	CASSQFAGTGTKNIQYF
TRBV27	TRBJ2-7	CASRVAGESYEQYF
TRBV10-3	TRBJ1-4	CAIKGESTNEKLFF
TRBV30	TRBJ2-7	CAWGALAESQYF
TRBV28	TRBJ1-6	CASSLVVSPLHF
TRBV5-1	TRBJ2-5	CASSISGDPQETQYF
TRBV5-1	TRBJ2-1	CASSPSGAGGNNEQFF
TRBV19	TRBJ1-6	CASSMTVNSPLHF
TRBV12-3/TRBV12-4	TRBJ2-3	CASRLTSKTQYF
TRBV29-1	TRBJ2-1	CSLRRGPGDEQFF
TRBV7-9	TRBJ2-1	CASRPGLAGGGNEQFF
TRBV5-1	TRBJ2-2	CASRLDRGRPSNTGELFF
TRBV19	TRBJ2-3	CASSTTVDHTQYF
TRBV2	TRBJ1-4	CASRHPGQGMEKLFF
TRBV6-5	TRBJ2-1	CASSYSHRGNEQFF
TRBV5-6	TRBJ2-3	CASSMGRRGADTQYF
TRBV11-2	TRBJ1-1	CASSLARVRTEAFF
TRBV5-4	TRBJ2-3	CASSLKAARDTQYF
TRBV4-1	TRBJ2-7	CASSQVPQSGTGSYEQYF
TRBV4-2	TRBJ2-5	CASSPGRVGETQYF
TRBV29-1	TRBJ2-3	CSVGQLATDTQYF
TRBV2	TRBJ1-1	CASGGTVNTEAFF
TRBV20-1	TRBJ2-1	CSARAPGGRNEQFF
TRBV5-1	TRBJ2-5	CASGTGSQETQYF
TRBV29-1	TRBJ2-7	CSVRTGGDEQYF
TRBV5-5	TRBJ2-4	CASSGTGDPFKNIQYF
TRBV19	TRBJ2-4	CASSKTSGSAKNIQYF
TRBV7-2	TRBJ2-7	CASSLVAGGTSYEQYF
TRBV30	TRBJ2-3	CAWSLTGFGRDTQYF
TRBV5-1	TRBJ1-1	CASSLVQGASSTEAFF
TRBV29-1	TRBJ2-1	CSVGLARLAGGSSYNEQFF
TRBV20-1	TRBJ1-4	CSGRDSPNEKLFF
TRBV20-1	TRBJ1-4	CSAREGRAEKLFF
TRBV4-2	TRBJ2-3	CASSPTSGKTDTQYF
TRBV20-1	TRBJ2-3	CSANNPLGGDTDTQYF
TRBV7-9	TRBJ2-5	CASSSQAGGPGTQYF
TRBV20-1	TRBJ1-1	CSANRGPAPEAFF
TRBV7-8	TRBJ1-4	CASSLQGQRPTNEKLFF
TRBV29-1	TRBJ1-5	CSARQGGDQPQHF
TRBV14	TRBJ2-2	CASSQQGIGELFF
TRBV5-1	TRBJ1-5	CASSPHRGRLGQPQHF
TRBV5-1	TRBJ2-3	CASSLAFAPDTQYF
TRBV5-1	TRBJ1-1	CASSLQGGEAFF
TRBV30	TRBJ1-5	CAWSVSGDSNQPQHF
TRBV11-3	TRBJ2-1	CASSLEGARYNEQFF
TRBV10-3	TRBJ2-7	CAIRAGEGSYEQYF
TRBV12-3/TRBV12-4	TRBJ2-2	CASSPGHNGELFF
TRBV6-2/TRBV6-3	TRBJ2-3	CASSSARLAGADTQYF
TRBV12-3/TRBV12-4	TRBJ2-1	CASSRGQGARNEQFF
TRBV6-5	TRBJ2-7	CASSYGRRGFYEQYF
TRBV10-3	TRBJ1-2	CATKTHQADYGYTF
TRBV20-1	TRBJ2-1	CSAHNRGALGNEQFF
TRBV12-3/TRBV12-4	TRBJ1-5	CASSLNPATGLSNQPQHF
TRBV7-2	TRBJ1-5	CASSFLDSNQPQHF